This TCR beta chain was identified in a study of blood T cell repertoires in COVID-19. CDR3 length equals 13 residues. Germline lookup yields CDR1 SGHRS and CDR2 YFSETQ. V was cut by 3 bases and J by 4 bases, with 8 bases left in between. Only in-frame clones appear in the TCRdb table, and some are missing; sequencing was by immunoSEQ multiplex PCR. Among under 300,000 clones listed, approximately 86% were seen once. Sample: PBMCs or T cells enriched from blood (not recorded which). The TCR comes from a woman in her fifties or sixties who had recovered from COVID-19. The V call is TRBV5-1, the J call TRBJ2-1; D ambiguous. The CDR3 loop is CASSYSRYNEQFF. CDR3 in DNA: TGCGCCAGCAGCTACTCGCGGTACAATGAGCAGTTCTTC.